This T cell receptor (beta chain) was retrieved from a study of control samples from healthy donors and cancer patients (dated by TCRdb to about 2020). The germline V gene provides CDR1 SGHDN and CDR2 FVKESK. From its cysteine to its phenylalanine, the CDR3 spans 13 amino acids. The only DNA kept is the CDR3, 39 bases in frame from the first base. At the junction V is shortened by 4 bases and J by 6 bases; bases outside the gene matches: 3. A remark on this clone: Its target antigen remains unknown. Base quality data are lacking; no much larger clone is found one base away. This CDR3 is also generated by other DNA sequences in the sample.

The method behind the library was the immunoSEQ multiplex PCR assay. The immuneACCESS repertoire file appears here via TCRdb, limited to in-frame rearrangements. These files lack a portion of the clones; in checked studies, under half of the deficit traces to unresolved V genes, and the cause of the others is not known. Within this sample are around 250,000 clones, with over 75% of them counted one time only. The ten largest clones add up to more than 10% of the sample. Sequencing used PBMCs. This receptor was taken from a woman in her sixties with lung cancer. Rearrangement joined TRBV14 to TRBJ1-2; 9 middle bases align to TRBD1. DNA sequence: TGTGCCAGCAGCCCCCGGACAGGGGATGGCTACACCTTC. Translated, it reads CASSPRTGDGYTF.